This T cell receptor (beta chain) was sequenced for a study of human T cells and chemical hapten exposure (dated by TCRdb to about 2021). Background for the entire study: For sensitization, 2% DPC in acetone was applied to a roughly 2 cm by roughly 2 cm area of upper inner arm skin. Libraries were pooled for sequencing, and variation in per-sample TCR yields was attributed mainly to small differences in library volumes within the pool. Patient blood was sampled pre-sensitization (week 0) and at 2, 6 and about 24 weeks after DPC sensitization. For TCR sequencing, blood came from approximately 29 alopecia patients at anywhere from one to four time points (pre-sensitization, 2, 6 and 24 weeks). The patient cohort, mostly female, included alopecia areata with under or over 50% scalp involvement, alopecia totalis and alopecia universalis. This study followed changes in the peripheral blood TCR repertoire in vivo during primary and secondary sensitization of alopecia patients to the hapten diphenylcyclopropenone (DPC). Patch tests used Finn chambers with 0.01% DPC on the upper back, scored after 6 days by International Contact Dermatitis Research Group standards. Throughout the roughly 25-week study period, patients were also given weekly therapeutic DPC doses on the scalp. Overall results and qualifications from the work: After repeated subsampling, the strength of the expansion versus patch-test correlation and the threshold at which it became significant changed. DPC sensitization did not change the number of TCRs with a frequency above 1 in 1000, and there was no evidence of changes in global repertoire structure. Compared with pre-sensitization or healthy control sets, expanded TCRs formed significantly more large CDR3 similarity clusters, which is consistent with antigen-driven responses. Alopecia, a presumed autoimmune disease, was present in all patients, so the immune response of the patients might differ from that of healthy individuals. Patch test score was positively correlated with the number of PT1 expanded TCRs, with significance at thresholds 8, 16 and 32 but not at 4.

The time point label on this specimen signifies: pre-sensitization, week 0. The label giving this sample's treatment or condition can be read as: therapeutic diphenylcyclopropenone sensitization with weekly scalp DPC. At each patch-test visit, blood was drawn before the patch test was applied. Patients were eligible if aged 18 to 70, diagnosed with alopecia and judged suitable for DPC therapy, and pregnant patients were excluded. Unfractionated whole blood was collected in Tempus Blood RNA tubes, and total RNA was extracted from that blood. To prepare the library, RACE was applied. The listed sequencing device is NextSeq 500. During library preparation, unique molecular identifiers were attached to individual cDNA molecules so that TCRs could be counted quantitatively and reproducibly. Both TCR alpha and TCR beta chains were sequenced from each blood RNA sample. The published analysis was carried out like this. The median number of TCRs per sample was approximately 98,000, ranging from 23,224 to 690,600. V, J and CDR3 annotation of the TCR reads was carried out using the Decombinator software suite. To make PS versus PT1 abundance plots, every sample was subsampled to the same number of TCRs (28,000). TCRs were defined as expanded if absent before sensitization and observed at least eight times at the 2-week time point. TCRdb reprocessing: public reads trimmed at Q25 with fastp, clones called with MiXCR, in-frame beta chains kept. Entries that share a CDR3 protein sequence are merged under the most common genes and DNA. The authors' filters were not applied to this entry. The sample table shows fewer than 200,000 distinct CDR3 sequences, and roughly 30% are seen once. Less than 3.5% of the sample is held by the ten biggest clonotypes.

Concerning this clonotype itself: No cognate antigen has been identified for it. Nothing much larger sits one base from this clone, and base qualities are not available.

The TCR comes from a woman aged 30 to 39 with alopecia areata. Some clones in this sample may be carry-over from other donors' samples. Sequences were derived from whole blood, sampled in connection with sensitization to the hapten diphenylcyclopropenone (DPC).

Here the CDR3 is given as CASIGGDRVSSIYGYTF. The nucleotide sequence reads as follows: TGTGCCAGCATCGGAGGGGACAGGGTGAGCAGCATCTATGGCTACACCTTC. Here the chain combines TRBV28 and TRBJ1-2, with 9 middle bases fitting TRBD1. CDR1 and CDR2 (MDHEN, SYDVKM) derive from the germline V gene. V trim: 7 bases; J trim: 4 bases; unmatched bases: 16. From the cysteine up to the phenylalanine, the CDR3 has a length of 17 residues. The entry retains the CDR3 DNA only, 51 bases that are in frame from base 1.